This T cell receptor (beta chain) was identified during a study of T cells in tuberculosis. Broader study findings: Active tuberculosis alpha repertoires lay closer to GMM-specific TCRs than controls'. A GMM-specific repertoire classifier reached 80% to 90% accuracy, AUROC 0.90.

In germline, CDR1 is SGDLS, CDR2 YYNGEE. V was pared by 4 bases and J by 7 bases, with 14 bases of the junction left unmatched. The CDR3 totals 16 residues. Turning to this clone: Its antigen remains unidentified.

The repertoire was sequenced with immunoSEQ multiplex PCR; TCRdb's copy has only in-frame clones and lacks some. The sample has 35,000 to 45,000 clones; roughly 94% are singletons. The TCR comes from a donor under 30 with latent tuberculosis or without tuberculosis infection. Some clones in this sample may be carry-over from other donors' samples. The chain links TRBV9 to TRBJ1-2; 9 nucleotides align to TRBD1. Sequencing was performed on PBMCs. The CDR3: CASSPGDRGFEAGYTF. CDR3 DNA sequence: TGTGCCAGCAGCCCGGGAGACAGGGGGTTCGAGGCTGGCTACACCTTC. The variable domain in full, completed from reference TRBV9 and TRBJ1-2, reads DSGVTQTPKHLITATGQRVTLRCSPRSGDLSVYWYQQSLDQGLQFLIQYYNGEERAKGNILERFSAQQFPDLHSELNLSSLELGDSALYFCASSPGDRGFEAGYTFGSGTRLTVV.